These 18 T cell receptor beta chains were sequenced from one sample in a study of cytomegalovirus exposure and HLA in healthy donors. A multiplex PCR was run with 60 Vbeta primers and 13 Jbeta primers. Only in-frame clones appear in the TCRdb table, and some are missing; sequencing was by immunoSEQ multiplex PCR. The sample shows roughly 110,000 clones, 82% of them seen only once. Material for sequencing was PBMCs. These receptor sequences come from a man aged 45-60 years in good health and CMV-seronegative.

The chain joins TRBV30 to TRBJ1-1; D possibly corresponds to TRBD1 (5 bases). CDR1 is GTSNPN, CDR2 SVGIG, per germline (reference sequence). The CDR3 contains 13 residues. V dropped 4 bases and J dropped 4 bases, with 13 bases sitting between them. CDR3 DNA sequence: TGTGCCTGGAATCTGGGGGAGGGCACTGAAGCTTTCTTT. This codes for CAWNLGEGTEAFF.

This sequence joins TRBV11-2 and TRBJ1-4; 9 bases are a match to TRBD1. Germline loops: CDR1 SGHAT, CDR2 FQNNGV. The V gene end was trimmed by 4 bases and the J gene end by 8 bases; junction bases not matched to a gene: 8. The CDR3 covers 15 residues. The CDR3 reads CASSSLDRGVEKLFF. CDR3 in DNA: TGTGCCAGCAGCTCCCTGGACAGGGGCGTAGAAAAACTGTTTTTT.

This sequence joins TRBV4-1 and TRBJ2-5; 9 bases align to TRBD1. Germline trimming cut 3 bases from V and 5 bases from J; bases unmatched to any gene: 19. Germline assignment: CDR1 MGHRA and CDR2 YSYEKL. CDR3 length: 19 amino acids. CDR3 amino acids: CASSHPLQGARISRETQYF. In DNA form, the CDR3 reads TGCGCCAGCAGCCACCCGTTACAGGGGGCGCGTATATCTCGGGAGACCCAGTACTTC.

This rearrangement joins TRBV4-2 to TRBJ2-1; 9 bases are a match to TRBD2. This CDR3 contains 17 residues. The V gene's germline CDR1 is LGHNA and CDR2 YNFKEQ. The ends lost 1 base at V and 8 bases at J; junction bases unmatched: 12. The CDR3 DNA follows: TGTGCCAGCAGCCAAGGCGGCCTAGCGGGGAACGTTTATGAGCAGTTCTTC. It specifies CASSQGGLAGNVYEQFF.

This clone has just a few counts. J is TRBJ1-6 and V is TRBV6-1; D remains unclear. The CDR3 length is 11 residues. Germline V CDR1 and CDR2: MNHNS, SASEGT. The V end lost 2 bases, the J end lost 15 bases, and 8 bases lay between the germline ends. DNA for the CDR3: TGTGCCAGCAGTGAATTTCGCAGCCTCCACTTT. The encoded protein is CASSEFRSLHF.

This clone appeared a single time. Here the CDR3 reads CASPALDYEQYF. The CDR3 nucleotides read TGTGCCAGCCCAGCGCTAGACTACGAGCAGTACTTC. The rearrangement joins TRBV6-8 to TRBJ2-7; D not certain. The V gene's germline CDR1 is MNHGY and CDR2 SAAAGT. The CDR3 runs 12 residues. V shed 8 bases and J shed 3 bases, with 11 bases lying between them.

This clone was counted only a few times. V gene TRBV11-1 combines with J gene TRBJ2-3, with 9 positions matching TRBD2. CDR3 length: 18 amino acids. Germline CDR1 is SGHAT and CDR2 is FQDESV (reference sequence). Germline trimming cut 3 bases from V and 0 bases from J; bases unmatched to any gene: 10. CDR3 nucleotides: TGTGCCAGCAGCTTGGGGCTAGCGGGGTTCTCTAGCACAGATACGCAGTATTTT. It encodes CASSLGLAGFSSTDTQYF.

V usage is TRBV18 and J usage is TRBJ2-7, with TRBD1 matching over 10 bases. V dropped 0 bases and J dropped 8; count of bases not matched to a gene: 10. The CDR3 spans 16 residues. Germline lookup yields CDR1 KGHSH and CDR2 LQKENI. CDR3 region: CASSPPRGTGEEKQYV. As DNA, the CDR3 is TGTGCCAGCTCACCACCACGGGGGACAGGGGAGGAGAAGCAGTACGTC.

V gene TRBV4-2 combines with J gene TRBJ2-3; 12 nucleotides align to TRBD2. The CDR3 spans 18 residues. Germline trimming cut 5 bases from V and 4 bases from J; bases unmatched to any gene: 13. Germline CDR1 and CDR2: LGHNA and YNFKEQ. CDR3 residues: CASSGRLSSGGASDTQYF. The DNA for the CDR3 is TGTGCCAGCAGCGGCCGACTTTCTAGCGGGGGGGCCTCAGATACGCAGTATTTT.

The table lists this clone with a count of one. This rearrangement joins TRBV5-1 to TRBJ2-5; D may be TRBD1 (6 bases). Trimming took 0 bases from V and 1 from J, leaving 10 bases between them. This CDR3 is 15 amino acids long. Germline lookup yields CDR1 SGHRS and CDR2 YFSETQ. Here the CDR3 reads CASSLVGTPQETQYF. Here the CDR3 DNA reads TGCGCCAGCAGCTTGGTCGGGACACCCCAAGAGACCCAGTACTTC. Full variable domain (outside the CDR3, taken from reference TRBV5-1 and TRBJ2-5): KAGVTQTPRYLIKTRGQQVTLSCSPISGHRSVSWYQQTPGQGLQFLFEYFSETQRNKGNFPGRFSGRQFSNSRSEMNVSTLELGDSALYLCASSLVGTPQETQYFGPGTRLLVL.

V usage is TRBV13 and J usage is TRBJ1-6; D uncertain. V lost 3 bases to trimming and J lost 0 bases, with 15 bases between them. CDR1 and CDR2 (germline): PRHDT, FYEKMQ (reference sequence). The CDR3 runs 18 residues. The CDR3 loop is CASSFSSRLSSYNSPLHF. DNA of the CDR3: TGTGCCAGCAGCTTTAGCTCGAGGCTGAGCTCCTATAATTCACCCCTCCACTTT.

The rearrangement uses TRBV5-1 and TRBJ1-3; 7 bases are shared with TRBD1. The length of the CDR3 is 14 residues. Germline CDR1 is SGHRS and CDR2 is YFSETQ. The V segment lost 4 bases and the J segment 0 bases; nucleotides outside the gene matches: 1. CDR3: CASSRDSSGNTIYF. CDR3 DNA sequence: TGCGCCAGCAGCCGGGACAGCTCTGGAAACACCATATATTTT.

The V gene is TRBV10-2, the J gene TRBJ2-5; a weak D match, TRBD2 (6 bases). Germline CDR1 reads WSHSY; CDR2 reads SAAADI. Trimming took 2 bases from V and 7 from J, leaving 14 bases between them. The CDR3 contains 14 residues. The CDR3 nucleotides read TGCGCCAGCAGTGAGGGTTGGGGGGTGGGGACCCAGTACTTC. The encoded protein is CASSEGWGVGTQYF.

This chain joins TRBV7-2 and TRBJ2-3, with 15 bases identical to TRBD2. V was clipped by 1 base and J by 5 bases; unmatched bases: 10. The CDR3 consists of 19 residues. Germline values: CDR1 SGHTA, CDR2 FQGNSA. DNA for the CDR3: TGTGCCAGCAGCTTAGTTTCGGGGACTAGCGGGGGGCCTGGAGATACGCAGTATTTT. Translating it yields CASSLVSGTSGGPGDTQYF.

The chain is built from TRBV4-1 and TRBJ1-1; the match to TRBD1 covers 7 bases. The germline V gene has CDR1 MGHRA and CDR2 YSYEKL. This CDR3 is 14 amino acids long. The V gene end was trimmed by 0 bases and the J gene end by 11 bases; junction bases not matched to a gene: 9. Here the CDR3 reads CASSQEETGLGAFF. The CDR3 bases are TGCGCCAGCAGCCAAGAGGAGACAGGGTTGGGGGCTTTCTTT.

This chain connects TRBV10-3 to TRBJ1-2; TRBD1 might be the D (5 bases). Between the trimmed V and J ends, which lost 5 bases and 1 base, there was a span of 11 bases. There are 14 residues in the CDR3. Per the germline V gene, CDR1 is ENHRY and CDR2 is SYGVKD. For the CDR3, the DNA is TGTGCCATCAGTCAGGGAATTGATAACTATGGCTACACCTTC. Residues: CAISQGIDNYGYTF.

The V and J genes are TRBV6-6 and TRBJ1-4; 7 nucleotides line up with TRBD1. The CDR3 is made up of 15 amino acids. Per germline, CDR1 MNHNY and CDR2 SVGAGI (reference sequence). The junction had 8 bases not matched to a gene; V was cut back by 6 bases and J by 4 bases. The CDR3 nucleotides read TGTGCCAGCAGCCCCGGGACAGTGGTTAATGAAAAACTGTTTTTT. Amino acids: CASSPGTVVNEKLFF.

This clone occurred once. The rearrangement links TRBV5-1 to TRBJ1-1; D uncertain. The CDR3 length is 12 residues. The V gene's germline CDR1 is SGHRS and CDR2 YFSETQ. The V and J ends lost 5 bases and 7 bases respectively, with 12 bases between them. CDR3 sequence: CASSSGEVEAFF. The CDR3 DNA is TGCGCCAGCAGTTCCGGGGAAGTTGAAGCTTTCTTT. Supplemented by reference TRBV5-1 and TRBJ1-1, the full variable domain reads KAGVTQTPRYLIKTRGQQVTLSCSPISGHRSVSWYQQTPGQGLQFLFEYFSETQRNKGNFPGRFSGRQFSNSRSEMNVSTLELGDSALYLCASSSGEVEAFFGQGTRLTVV.